This record looks at one T cell receptor (beta chain) sequence and its context. Antigen specificity is unknown. The source of the sample is a study of cytomegalovirus exposure and HLA in healthy donors. Study-level results: The study designated 150 or so TCR beta chains cytomegalovirus-associated.

V shed 0 bases and J 7 bases; nucleotides not matched to a gene: 7. The CDR3 has 16 residues. Germline V gene data show CDR1 as MRHNA and CDR2 as SNTAGT. Clones were sequenced by immunoSEQ multiplex PCR, and TCRdb holds only the in-frame ones, with some missing. The profile shows 110,000 or so clones, approximately 96% of them singletons. This receptor was taken from a woman under 30 in good health and CMV-seronegative. Sequencing input: PBMCs. The chain links TRBV6-4 to TRBJ1-4; TRBD1 matches 8 bases. This chain's CDR3 is CASSDSKGRGPEKLFF. The CDR3 DNA reads as TGTGCCAGCAGTGACTCGAAGGGCAGGGGGCCTGAAAAACTGTTTTTT.